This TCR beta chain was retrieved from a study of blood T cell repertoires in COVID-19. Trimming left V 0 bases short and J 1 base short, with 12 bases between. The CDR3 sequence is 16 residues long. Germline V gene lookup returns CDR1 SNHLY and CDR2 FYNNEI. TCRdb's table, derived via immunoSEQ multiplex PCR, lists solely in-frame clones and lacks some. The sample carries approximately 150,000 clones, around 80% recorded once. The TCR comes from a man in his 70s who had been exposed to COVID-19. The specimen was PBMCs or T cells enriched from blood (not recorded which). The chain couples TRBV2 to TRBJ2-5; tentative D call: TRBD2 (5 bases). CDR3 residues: CASSEAGTGLQETQYF. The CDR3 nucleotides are TGTGCCAGCAGTGAAGCCGGAACTGGACTCCAAGAGACCCAGTACTTC.